The 25 T cell receptor beta chains presented below share a single source sample, sequenced in a study of blood T cell repertoires in COVID-19. Sequencing was performed with immunoSEQ multiplex PCR; in TCRdb, only in-frame clones are kept and a portion is missing. This sample yields a few hundred thousand clones, of which 80% are seen a single time; about 7.2% belongs to the top ten. Sequenced input: peripheral blood. These receptors all stem from a woman between 65 and 79 years old with acute or convalescent COVID-19.

This clone was seen only a few times. Additional DNA sequences in this sample encode the identical CDR3. V usage is TRBV5-1 and J usage is TRBJ1-3; 9 bases agree with TRBD1. The length of the CDR3 is 14 residues. Germline CDR1 reads SGHRS; CDR2 reads YFSETQ. With V trimmed by 3 bases and J by 8 bases, 6 bases remained unmatched. CDR3 amino acids: CASSSGTGWDTIYF. The CDR3 DNA sequence: TGCGCCAGCAGCTCCGGGACAGGGTGGGACACCATATATTTT.

The chain recombines TRBV5-1 with TRBJ2-3; TRBD1 matches 9 bases. Germline assignment: CDR1 SGHRS and CDR2 YFSETQ. V shed 3 bases and J 5 bases; nucleotides not matched to a gene: 13. The CDR3 spans 17 residues. DNA of the CDR3: TGCGCCAGCAGCTCCTCCCCGGGGACAGGGATTGGAGATACGCAGTATTTT. It yields the protein CASSSSPGTGIGDTQYF.

The chain combines TRBV5-1 with TRBJ1-1; D uncertain. Germline CDR1 is SGHRS and CDR2 is YFSETQ. This CDR3 is built from 15 residues. The V gene lost 7 bases and the J gene lost 4 bases, with 20 bases spanning the gap. CDR3 coding DNA: TGCGCCAGCCGCCAACGTGCCGGAGAGGTCACTGAAGCTTTCTTT. Translation gives CASRQRAGEVTEAFF.

The V call is TRBV5-6, the J call TRBJ2-5; D call uncertain. Germline V gene data show CDR1 as SGHDT and CDR2 as YYEEEE. The CDR3 has 13 amino acids. V was trimmed by 1 base and J by 4 bases, leaving 8 bases between them. The CDR3 region has the DNA TGTGCCAGCAGCTTGCTAGTGGGAGAGACCCAGTACTTC. Its protein is CASSLLVGETQYF.

This chain links TRBV9 with TRBJ2-5, with D possibly being TRBD1 (6 bases). The germline V gene has CDR1 SGDLS and CDR2 YYNGEE. CDR3 length: 15 residues. Trimming left V 4 bases short and J 1 base short, with 14 bases between. Written as DNA, the CDR3 is TGTGCCAGCAGCCCCCGGGACATGTCCCAAGAGACCCAGTACTTC. Translation gives CASSPRDMSQETQYF.

The V call is TRBV7-9, the J call TRBJ2-7; weak D call: TRBD2 (7 bases). Trimming removed 5 bases at V and 4 bases at J, with 15 bases between. The CDR3 is 14 amino acids. Germline assignment: CDR1 SEHNR and CDR2 FQNEAQ (reference sequence). The CDR3 loop is CASSHGGARYEQYF. CDR3 in DNA: TGTGCCAGCAGCCATGGGGGGGCGCGGTACGAGCAGTACTTC.

The rearrangement joins TRBV29-1 to TRBJ1-4; 7 nucleotides match TRBD1. Unmatched junction bases numbered 7, after V lost 7 bases and J lost 5 bases. The V gene's germline CDR1 is SQVTM and CDR2 ANQGSEA. The CDR3 is made up of 13 amino acids. In DNA, the CDR3 is TGCAGCGCTTCGGGGACAGAAAATGAAAAACTGTTTTTT. Amino acids: CSASGTENEKLFF.

This clone was observed a single time. V is TRBV28 and J is TRBJ2-3; TRBD2 agrees at 8 bases. After removal of 3 bases from V and 4 bases from J, the junction contained 6 bases not matched to a gene. CDR3 length: 15 amino acids. Looked up from germline, CDR1 is MDHEN and CDR2 is SYDVKM. This CDR3 reads CASSLIAGKADTQYF. The CDR3 nucleotides read TGTGCCAGCAGTTTGATAGCGGGGAAGGCAGATACGCAGTATTTT.

The V call is TRBV5-4, the J call TRBJ1-6; unclear D gene. The CDR3 contains 14 residues. Germline V gene lookup returns CDR1 SGHNT and CDR2 YYREEE (reference sequence). V gave up 4 bases and J gave up 10 bases, with 15 bases separating them. CDR3 sequence reads: CASSGSGPHSPLHF. For the CDR3, the DNA is TGTGCCAGCAGCGGATCGGGTCCGCACTCACCCCTCCACTTT. The full variable domain, its missing parts supplied by reference TRBV5-4 and TRBJ1-6, is ETGVTQSPTHLIKTRGQQVTLRCSSQSGHNTVSWYQQALGQGPQFIFQYYREEENGRGNFPPRFSGLQFPNYSSELNVNALELDDSALYLCASSGSGPHSPLHFGNGTRLTVT.

The chain is built from TRBV3-1 (or the pseudogene TRBV3-2) and TRBJ2-5, with D unresolved. Germline CDR1 LGHDT, CDR2 YNNKEL (reference sequence). V lost 2 bases and J lost 5, with 6 bases in between. The CDR3 extends over 12 amino acids. The CDR3 sequence: CASSQFSETQYF. The CDR3 nucleotides are TGTGCCAGCAGCCAATTCTCGGAGACCCAGTACTTC.

This clone has only a few counts. The J gene is TRBJ2-1, the V gene TRBV7-9, with 7 bases fitting TRBD2. The CDR3 is 12 residues long. Germline V gene data show CDR1 as SEHNR and CDR2 as FQNEAQ (reference sequence). Germline trimming cut 5 bases from V and 7 bases from J; bases unmatched to any gene: 2. CDR3 residues: CASSPGGNEQFF. CDR3 DNA sequence: TGTGCCAGCAGCCCCGGGGGGAATGAGCAGTTCTTC.

V and J are TRBV6-5 and TRBJ2-2; 10 bases line up with TRBD2. J gave up 5 bases and V 8 bases, and 5 bases lay outside the gene matches. The CDR3 length is 14 residues. Germline lookup yields CDR1 MNHEY and CDR2 SVGAGI. The CDR3 sequence: CASVGTSETGELFF. CDR3 nucleotides: TGTGCCAGCGTCGGGACTAGCGAGACCGGGGAGCTGTTTTTT.

The CDR3 region has the DNA TGTGCCTGGAGTTTTCAATCAGGGTACACTGAAGCTTTCTTT. Translating gives CAWSFQSGYTEAFF. V and J are TRBV30 and TRBJ1-1, with D tentatively TRBD1 (5 bases). The V gene lost 2 bases and the J gene lost 3 bases, with 13 bases spanning the gap. This CDR3 region has 14 residues. CDR1 GTSNPN and CDR2 SVGIG come from the germline V gene (reference sequence). Drawing the rest from reference TRBV30 and TRBJ1-1, the complete variable domain is SQTIHQWPATLVQPVGSPLSLECTVEGTSNPNLYWYRQAAGRGLQLLFYSVGIGQISSEVPQNLSASRPQDRQFILSSKKLLLSDSGFYLCAWSFQSGYTEAFFGQGTRLTVV.

The chain links TRBV7-2 to TRBJ2-7; TRBD1 matches at 9 bases. The CDR3 runs to 15 residues. The germline V gene has CDR1 SGHTA and CDR2 FQGNSA. V lost 3 bases to trimming and J lost 1 base; unmatched junction nucleotides: 4. The CDR3, as DNA: TGTGCCAGCAGCTTCGCCGGGACAGGGTCCTACGAGCAGTACTTC. It encodes CASSFAGTGSYEQYF.

This rearrangement joins TRBV9 to TRBJ2-1; D is possibly TRBD2 (7 bases). V lost 4 bases, J lost 2 bases, and 13 bases lay in between. CDR3 length: 15 amino acids. The germline CDR1 and CDR2 sequences are SGDLS and YYNGEE. The CDR3 DNA reads as TGTGCCAGCAGCTTGAACGGGGGGCCCTACAATGAGCAGTTCTTC. Protein product: CASSLNGGPYNEQFF.

J is TRBJ2-7 and V is TRBV7-8; TRBD2 matches 8 bases. Germline CDR1 reads SGHVS; CDR2 reads FQNEAQ. The V gene end was trimmed by 1 base and the J gene end by 6 bases; junction bases not matched to a gene: 8. The CDR3 sequence is 15 residues long. In DNA, the CDR3 is TGTGCCAGCAGCTTAGGAGACGGGGGGGTACTCGAGCAGTACTTC. The encoded protein is CASSLGDGGVLEQYF.

This rearrangement joins TRBV5-1 to TRBJ2-3; 12 bases are a match to TRBD2. CDR3 length equals 17 residues. The trim removed 0 bases at V and 6 bases at J, leaving 8 bases unmatched. The V gene's germline CDR1 is SGHRS and CDR2 YFSETQ. The CDR3 is CASSLGTLAGGLDTQYF. CDR3 DNA: TGCGCCAGCAGCTTGGGAACTCTAGCGGGGGGGCTGGATACGCAGTATTTT.

The V and J genes are TRBV6-1 and TRBJ2-5; no clear D. The V gene's germline CDR1 is MNHNS and CDR2 SASEGT. With 2 bases removed from V and 5 bases from J, the gap between germline ends came to 9 bases. This CDR3 region has 13 residues. The CDR3 region has the DNA TGTGCCAGCAGTGAACTGAACGCGGAGACCCAGTACTTC. Its protein product is CASSELNAETQYF.

CDR3 DNA sequence: TGTGCCAGTAGAACAGGGGCGGGAAATTCACCCCTCCACTTT. This codes for CASRTGAGNSPLHF. This rearrangement joins TRBV19 to TRBJ1-6; TRBD1 matches at 7 bases. Germline CDR1 is LNHDA and CDR2 is SQIVND (reference sequence). Trimming removed 6 bases from V and 7 bases from J; junction bases left unmatched: 6. This CDR3 contains 14 residues.

The sample holds one count of this clone. This chain uses TRBV4-3 with TRBJ2-2; TRBD2 is a possible D gene (6 bases). Between the trimmed V and J ends, which lost 2 bases and 5 bases, there was a span of 15 bases. CDR1 is LGHNA and CDR2 is YSLEER in the germline V gene. The CDR3 is 16 residues long. The CDR3 nucleotides read TGCGCCAGCAGCCAATCATCCGGGACTCCTACCGGGGAGCTGTTTTTT. This sequence encodes CASSQSSGTPTGELFF.

The chain recombines TRBV19 with TRBJ1-4, with 10 bases lining up with TRBD1. The germline V gene has CDR1 LNHDA and CDR2 SQIVND (reference sequence). The ends lost 3 bases at V and 7 bases at J; junction bases unmatched: 5. This CDR3 is 15 amino acids long. The CDR3 here is CASSMDRQGAEKLFF. The CDR3 DNA reads TGTGCCAGTAGTATGGACCGACAGGGGGCTGAAAAACTGTTTTTT.

The gene calls are TRBV2 and TRBJ1-1; 7 bases align to TRBD1. The ends lost 7 bases at V and 6 bases at J; junction bases unmatched: 11. Germline lookup yields CDR1 SNHLY and CDR2 FYNNEI. The CDR3 covers 14 residues. The CDR3 DNA reads TGTGCCAGCACTTTCGACAGGGAAGGTTCTGAAGCTTTCTTT. This gives the protein CASTFDREGSEAFF.

The rearrangement joins TRBV7-2 to TRBJ1-2, with 10 nucleotides matching TRBD1. Germline V CDR1 and CDR2: SGHTA, FQGNSA. J gave up 3 bases and V 1 base, and 5 bases lay outside the gene matches. The CDR3 is 16 residues long. DNA of the CDR3: TGTGCCAGCAGCTTAGACCGGGACAGGGGTGACTATGGCTACACCTTC. Its translation: CASSLDRDRGDYGYTF.

The rearrangement uses TRBV24-1 and TRBJ1-5; a weak D match, TRBD1 (6 bases). The length of the CDR3 is 18 residues. Germline V lookup: CDR1 KGHDR, CDR2 SFDVKD. V gave up 4 bases and J gave up 1 base, with 19 bases separating them. Here the CDR3 reads CATSDHPVGGTSNQPQHF. CDR3 DNA sequence: TGTGCCACCAGTGACCACCCCGTTGGGGGCACGAGCAATCAGCCCCAGCATTTT.

As DNA, the CDR3 is TGTGCCAGCAGCAGACAGGGGAACTACGAGCAGTACTTC. Amino acids: CASSRQGNYEQYF. This rearrangement joins TRBV12-3 or TRBV12-4 to TRBJ2-7; TRBD1 matches 8 bases. The J segment lost 3 bases and the V segment lost 6 bases, leaving 4 bases of the junction unmatched. CDR3 length equals 13 residues.